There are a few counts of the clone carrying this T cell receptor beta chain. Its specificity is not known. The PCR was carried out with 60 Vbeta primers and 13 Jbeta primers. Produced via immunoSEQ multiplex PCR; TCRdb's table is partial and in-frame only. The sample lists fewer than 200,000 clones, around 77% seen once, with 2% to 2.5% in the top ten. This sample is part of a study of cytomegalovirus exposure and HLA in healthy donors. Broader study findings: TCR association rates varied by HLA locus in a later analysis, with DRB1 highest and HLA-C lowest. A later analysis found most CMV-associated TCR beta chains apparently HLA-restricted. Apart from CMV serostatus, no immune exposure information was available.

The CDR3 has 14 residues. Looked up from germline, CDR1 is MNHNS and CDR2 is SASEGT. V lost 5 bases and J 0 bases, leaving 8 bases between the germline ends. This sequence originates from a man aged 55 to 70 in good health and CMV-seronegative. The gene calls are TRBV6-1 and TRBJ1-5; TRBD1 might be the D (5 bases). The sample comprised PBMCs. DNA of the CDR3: TGTGCCAGCAGTTCGACAGCTAGCAATCAGCCCCAGCATTTT. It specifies CASSSTASNQPQHF.